This entry lists 32 T cell receptor beta chains sequenced from one sample in a study of control samples from healthy donors and cancer patients. Some clones are missing from TCRdb's copy, which holds only in-frame ones; the method was immunoSEQ multiplex PCR. The repertoire holds fewer than 300,000 clones, with about four fifths as singletons. The material sequenced was PBMCs. These receptors were collected from a woman aged 55-69 years with lung cancer.

V gene TRBV9 combines with J gene TRBJ2-3; D is undetermined. CDR3 length equals 14 residues. V was trimmed by 3 bases and J by 2 bases, leaving 10 bases between them. Germline V gives CDR1 SGDLS, CDR2 YYNGEE. The CDR3 loop is CASSAGTNTDTQYF. Written as DNA, the CDR3 is TGTGCCAGCAGCGCAGGAACCAACACAGATACGCAGTATTTT.

The V and J genes are TRBV9 and TRBJ2-2; maybe TRBD2 (6 bases). Germline-derived CDR1 and CDR2 are SGDLS and YYNGEE. This CDR3 is built from 14 residues. V was trimmed by 1 base and J by 7 bases, leaving 11 bases between them. The CDR3 region has the DNA TGTGCCAGCAGCGTATCATCCGGGGGCGGGGAGCTGTTTTTT. Its translation is CASSVSSGGGELFF.

The genes are TRBV6-6 and TRBJ2-7, with a weak D call TRBD2 (5 bases). This CDR3 contains 15 residues. Germline lookup yields CDR1 MNHNY and CDR2 SVGAGI (reference sequence). Deletions cut 0 bases from V and 6 bases from J, with 15 bases between. The CDR3 sequence: CASSYSTASLSEQYF. The CDR3 DNA follows: TGTGCCAGCAGTTACTCGACGGCTAGCTTATCCGAGCAGTACTTC.

V and J are TRBV4-1 and TRBJ2-7; D is possibly TRBD2 (5 bases). The V end lost 10 bases, the J end lost 0 bases, and 13 bases lay between the germline ends. The germline gives CDR1 MGHRA, CDR2 YSYEKL. The CDR3 loop spans 13 amino acids. CDR3 coding DNA: TGCGCCACGAGGGCAGGTAGCTCCTACGAGCAGTACTTC. It specifies CATRAGSSYEQYF.

The J gene is TRBJ1-6, the V gene TRBV6-1, with a possible D match to TRBD1 (6 bases). The V gene's germline CDR1 is MNHNS and CDR2 SASEGT. The CDR3 is made up of 15 amino acids. The germline V and J ends were trimmed by 0 bases and 7 bases, with 10 bases remaining between them. The CDR3 region has the DNA TGTGCCAGCAGTGAAGCGCCGGGGGGCAATTCACCCCTCCACTTT. It codes for CASSEAPGGNSPLHF.

V gene TRBV28 combines with J gene TRBJ1-2, with TRBD1 identical over 8 bases. V shed 5 bases, J shed 4 bases, and the junction held 6 bases outside the gene matches. The V gene's germline CDR1 is MDHEN and CDR2 SYDVKM. The CDR3 runs to 14 residues. DNA of the CDR3: TGTGCCAGCAGTCTAGCGACAGGGGTCTATGGCTACACCTTC. Residues: CASSLATGVYGYTF.

Note on this clone: This sample includes further DNA sequences coding for the same CDR3. V usage is TRBV30 and J usage is TRBJ2-1; D unresolved. V gave up 1 base and J gave up 5 bases, with 6 bases separating them. Germline CDR1 reads GTSNPN; CDR2 reads SVGIG (reference sequence). The length of the CDR3 is 12 residues. CDR3 loop: CAWSGLDNEQFF. The CDR3 nucleotides are TGTGCCTGGAGTGGACTGGACAATGAGCAGTTCTTC.

This clone was observed a handful of times. This rearrangement joins TRBV7-3 to TRBJ1-1, with 9 nucleotides matching TRBD1. CDR3 length equals 14 residues. Germline CDR1 is SGHTA and CDR2 is FQGTGA. V lost 3 bases and J lost 3; bases outside the gene matches: 2. The CDR3 sequence is CASSLDRGYTEAFF. Here the CDR3 DNA reads TGTGCCAGCAGCTTGGACAGGGGTTACACTGAAGCTTTCTTT. The whole variable domain, filled in from reference TRBV7-3 and TRBJ1-1, reads GAGVSQTPSNKVTEKGKYVELRCDPISGHTALYWYRQSLGQGPEFLIYFQGTGAADDSGLPNDRFFAVRPEGSVSTLKIQRTERGDSAVYLCASSLDRGYTEAFFGQGTRLTVV.

The chain couples TRBV5-1 to TRBJ2-1, with D possibly called TRBD1 or TRBD2 (5 bases each). V lost 0 bases, J lost 7 bases, and 14 bases lay in between. The CDR3 length is 15 residues. Germline lookup yields CDR1 SGHRS and CDR2 YFSETQ. CDR3 amino acids: CASSLGRAAGNEQFF. The CDR3 nucleotides are TGCGCCAGCAGCTTGGGCAGGGCGGCGGGTAATGAGCAGTTCTTC.

This chain connects TRBV12-5 to TRBJ1-4, with unresolved D. The CDR3 runs 16 residues. Germline CDR1 reads LGHNT; CDR2 reads FRNRAP. The V and J ends lost 1 base and 11 bases respectively, with 20 bases between them. CDR3 protein: CASGLGVILGIGKLFF. The CDR3 nucleotides read TGTGCTAGTGGTTTGGGGGTCATCTTAGGGATCGGGAAACTGTTTTTT.

This clone was observed a handful of times. The chain joins TRBV2 to TRBJ1-1, with 7 bases fitting TRBD1. Germline CDR1 is SNHLY and CDR2 is FYNNEI. The CDR3 runs to 14 residues. V lost 5 bases, J lost 4 bases, and 7 bases stayed unmatched. CDR3 residues: CASSTDRTGTEAFF. The CDR3 region has the DNA TGTGCCAGCAGTACGGACAGGACCGGCACTGAAGCTTTCTTT.

The V gene is TRBV6-5, the J gene TRBJ2-2, with D possibly TRBD1 on 6 matching bases. The CDR3 totals 14 residues. CDR1 and CDR2 (germline): MNHEY, SVGAGI. Trimming took 5 bases from V and 7 from J, leaving 14 bases between them. Written as DNA, the CDR3 is TGTGCCAGCAGTCGGACAGCGCACGGCGGGGAGCTGTTTTTT. It yields the protein CASSRTAHGGELFF.

V gene TRBV5-1 combines with J gene TRBJ1-4; TRBD1 matches at 8 bases. The germline V gene encodes CDR1 SGHRS and CDR2 YFSETQ. The CDR3 spans 16 residues. After removal of 4 bases from V and 8 bases from J, the junction contained 13 bases not matched to a gene. CDR3: CASSLNPQGEAEKLFF. CDR3 in DNA: TGCGCCAGCAGCCTGAACCCACAGGGGGAAGCAGAAAAACTGTTTTTT.

CDR3 DNA sequence: TGTGCCAGCTTGCAGACAGGGAGGTTGGGAAACACCATATATTTT. Encoded protein: CASLQTGRLGNTIYF. V and J are TRBV28 and TRBJ1-3, with 7 bases fitting TRBD1. CDR3 length: 15 residues. From germline, CDR1 is MDHEN and CDR2 SYDVKM. The V gene end was trimmed by 8 bases and the J gene end by 4 bases; junction bases not matched to a gene: 11. Supplemented by reference TRBV28 and TRBJ1-3, the full variable domain reads DVKVTQSSRYLVKRTGEKVFLECVQDMDHENMFWYRQDPGLGLRLIYFSYDVKMKEKGDIPEGYSVSREKKERFSLILESASTNQTSMYLCASLQTGRLGNTIYFGEGSWLTVV.

This clone came up once. V usage is TRBV2 and J usage is TRBJ1-1, with 7 bases matching TRBD1. This CDR3 has 13 amino acids. Germline CDR1 is SNHLY and CDR2 is FYNNEI. The junction had 3 bases not matched to a gene; V was cut back by 6 bases and J by 2 bases. The CDR3 DNA reads TGTGCCAGCAGCCGACAGGGAAACACTGAAGCTTTCTTT. Amino acid sequence: CASSRQGNTEAFF.

This chain uses TRBV7-6 with TRBJ2-3; 9 bases are shared with TRBD2. The CDR3 covers 19 residues. Trimming cost V 1 base and J 0 bases; bases outside gene matches: 11. Germline CDR1 is SGHVS and CDR2 is FNYEAQ. The CDR3 is CASSLVASGKLSSTDTQYF. The DNA of the CDR3 is TGTGCCAGCAGCTTAGTAGCTAGCGGGAAGCTCTCTAGCACAGATACGCAGTATTTT.

This sequence joins TRBV7-6 and TRBJ2-5; 8 bases align to TRBD1. V gave up 5 bases and J gave up 5 bases; unmatched junction bases: 10. The CDR3 covers 15 residues. The germline V gene encodes CDR1 SGHVS and CDR2 FNYEAQ. CDR3 bases: TGTGCCAGCAGCCCGGTAGCAGGGGGCAGGGAGACCCAGTACTTC. Its translation is CASSPVAGGRETQYF.

CDR3 DNA: TGTGCCAGCACGACAGGGTGGGACAATGAGCAGTTCTTC. Its translation is CASTTGWDNEQFF. The rearrangement uses TRBV2 and TRBJ2-1; 7 bases are a match to TRBD1. Looked up from germline, CDR1 is SNHLY and CDR2 is FYNNEI. V was clipped by 7 bases and J by 5 bases; unmatched bases: 5. The CDR3 sequence is 13 residues long.

The chain couples TRBV19 to TRBJ2-3; 8 nucleotides match TRBD2. The CDR3 sequence is 14 residues long. Germline-derived CDR1 and CDR2 are LNHDA and SQIVND (reference sequence). V was clipped by 4 bases and J by 7 bases; unmatched bases: 7. The CDR3 is CASSKGLGAYTQYF. The CDR3 DNA reads as TGTGCCAGTAGTAAGGGACTAGGGGCGTATACGCAGTATTTT.

J is TRBJ1-3 and V is TRBV3-1 (or the pseudogene TRBV3-2); no firm D call. V lost 4 bases to trimming and J lost 2 bases, with 12 bases between them. This CDR3 is 15 amino acids long. Germline loops: CDR1 LGHDT, CDR2 YNNKEL (reference sequence). CDR3 amino acids: CASSPPRYAGNTIYF. For the CDR3, the DNA is TGTGCCAGCAGCCCACCAAGGTATGCTGGAAACACCATATATTTT.

The chain has TRBV5-1 and TRBJ2-7, with D perhaps being TRBD1 or TRBD2 (5 bases each). The length of the CDR3 is 15 residues. V was clipped by 3 bases and J by 2 bases, with 15 bases between them. Per germline, CDR1 SGHRS and CDR2 YFSETQ. CDR3 coding DNA: TGCGCCAGCAGCTCCGTCCCGGGGACCCCCTACGAGCAGTACTTC. This codes for CASSSVPGTPYEQYF. Together with reference TRBV5-1 and TRBJ2-7, the CDR3 gives the full variable domain: KAGVTQTPRYLIKTRGQQVTLSCSPISGHRSVSWYQQTPGQGLQFLFEYFSETQRNKGNFPGRFSGRQFSNSRSEMNVSTLELGDSALYLCASSSVPGTPYEQYFGPGTRLTVT.

V gene TRBV5-1 combines with J gene TRBJ2-2; D is unresolved. The CDR3 sequence is 15 residues long. Between the trimmed V and J ends, which lost 3 bases and 4 bases, there was a span of 13 bases. CDR1 is SGHRS and CDR2 is YFSETQ in the germline V gene. The CDR3: CASSSINRGTGELFF. Here the CDR3 DNA reads TGCGCCAGCAGCTCCATCAACCGAGGCACCGGGGAGCTGTTTTTT.

The chain has TRBV28 and TRBJ2-7; TRBD2 matches at 8 bases. Germline CDR1 and CDR2: MDHEN and SYDVKM. CDR3 length equals 14 residues. V shed 5 bases, J shed 2 bases, and the junction held 5 bases outside the gene matches. The CDR3: CASSHPAGAYEQYF. The CDR3 nucleotides read TGTGCCAGCAGTCATCCAGCGGGAGCCTACGAGCAGTACTTC.

The rearrangement joins TRBV3-1 (or the pseudogene TRBV3-2) to TRBJ2-7; no clear D gene. Germline loops: CDR1 LGHDT, CDR2 YNNKEL (reference sequence). Between the trimmed V and J ends, which lost 1 base and 2 bases, there was a span of 9 bases. The CDR3 has 14 residues. The CDR3 region has the DNA TGTGCCAGCAGCCAAGTTGGCAATGCCTACGAGCAGTACTTC. Translating it yields CASSQVGNAYEQYF.

The rearrangement links TRBV6-6 to TRBJ2-2, with 8 bases identical to TRBD1. CDR1 and CDR2 from the germline V gene are MNHNY and SVGAGI (reference sequence). V was pared by 5 bases and J by 2 bases, with 10 bases of the junction left unmatched. CDR3 length equals 17 residues. In nucleotides, the CDR3 is TGTGCCAGCAGTCCTCACATGACAGGGGTTAACACCGGGGAGCTGTTTTTT. It yields the protein CASSPHMTGVNTGELFF.

The chain has TRBV7-2 and TRBJ2-7, with no clear D. The CDR3 has 14 amino acids. Germline V gives CDR1 SGHTA, CDR2 FQGNSA. The ends were cut back, 5 bases at V and 2 bases at J, with 13 bases in the middle. The CDR3 DNA sequence: TGTGCCAGCAGCGCCGAGGACGGTCCCTACGAGCAGTACTTC. Translating gives CASSAEDGPYEQYF.

This clone came up once. The chain couples TRBV4-2 to TRBJ1-3; D not certain. This CDR3 comprises 16 residues. Germline V gene data show CDR1 as LGHNA and CDR2 as YNFKEQ. V was cut by 4 bases and J by 3 bases, with 16 bases left in between. The CDR3 reads CASSPLDGEHGNTIYF. The CDR3 coding sequence is TGTGCCAGCAGCCCCTTAGACGGGGAACATGGAAACACCATATATTTT.

The chain links TRBV19 to TRBJ2-1, with TRBD1 matching over 7 bases. The germline gives CDR1 LNHDA, CDR2 SQIVND (reference sequence). The ends lost 2 bases at V and 8 bases at J; junction bases unmatched: 9. This CDR3 comprises 15 residues. For the CDR3, the DNA is TGTGCCAGTAGTATATACAGGGGAGTCGGCGATGAGCAGTTCTTC. Translating gives CASSIYRGVGDEQFF.

The chain uses TRBV7-9 and TRBJ2-3, with 8 bases identical to TRBD2. CDR1 SEHNR and CDR2 FQNEAQ come from the germline V gene (reference sequence). The CDR3 covers 19 residues. The ends lost 6 bases at V and 0 bases at J; junction bases unmatched: 17. The CDR3 spells CASRQILPGGVKSTDTQYF. DNA of the CDR3: TGTGCCAGCAGACAAATCCTCCCGGGGGGGGTTAAAAGCACAGATACGCAGTATTTT.

The chain recombines TRBV9 with TRBJ1-4; D is perhaps TRBD1 (6 bases). Trimming stripped 3 bases from V and 5 bases from J, with 14 bases between. The CDR3 loop spans 15 amino acids. Germline-derived CDR1 and CDR2 are SGDLS and YYNGEE. The CDR3 sequence: CASSAEDRPNEKLFF. CDR3 bases: TGTGCCAGCAGCGCAGAAGACAGGCCCAATGAAAAACTGTTTTTT.

The chain has TRBV6-5 and TRBJ1-5, with D unclear. Germline V CDR1 and CDR2: MNHEY, SVGAGI. The CDR3 has 15 residues. The V end was cut by 6 bases, the J end by 2 bases, with 14 bases between. CDR3 region: CASRLLEKGNQPQHF. In DNA form, the CDR3 reads TGTGCCAGCAGGCTACTCGAAAAGGGCAATCAGCCCCAGCATTTT.

CDR3 DNA: TGCGCCAGCAGCTTGGCCCAATCTAGCGGCACTGAAGCTTTCTTT. This codes for CASSLAQSSGTEAFF. This chain links TRBV5-1 with TRBJ1-1; unclear D gene. The CDR3 runs to 15 residues. Germline V gene lookup returns CDR1 SGHRS and CDR2 YFSETQ. V gave up 0 bases and J gave up 4 bases, with 13 bases separating them.